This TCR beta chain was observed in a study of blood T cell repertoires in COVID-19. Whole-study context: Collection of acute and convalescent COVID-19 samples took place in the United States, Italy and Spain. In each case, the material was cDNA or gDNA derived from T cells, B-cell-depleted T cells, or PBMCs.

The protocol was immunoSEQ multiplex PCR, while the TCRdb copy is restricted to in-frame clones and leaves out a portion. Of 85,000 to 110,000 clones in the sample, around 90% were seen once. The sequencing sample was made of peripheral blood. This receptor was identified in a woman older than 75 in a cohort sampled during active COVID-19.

The DNA of the CDR3 is TGTGCCAGCAGCGTAGCCCCCGTCCCGGGACAGGGAATGGGAAGCTACGAGCAGTACTTC. It translates to CASSVAPVPGQGMGSYEQYF. The chain uses TRBV9 and TRBJ2-7; 9 bases line up with TRBD1. This CDR3 spans 20 amino acids. V shed 0 bases and J 3 bases; nucleotides not matched to a gene: 19. CDR1 is SGDLS and CDR2 is YYNGEE in the germline V gene.